This section outlines one T cell receptor beta chain sequence together with its context. The data derive from a study of OX40 agonist ivuxolimab in advanced cancers. Background on the study: Dose-escalation patients had hepatocellular carcinoma, melanoma, renal cell or head and neck cancer.

The data were produced by immunoSEQ multiplex PCR, yet TCRdb's version contains in-frame clones alone and is incomplete. Found here are around 56,000 clones, 65% to 85% of them singletons; the top ten hold about 1.6%. The CDR3 is 17 amino acids. Germline-derived CDR1 and CDR2 are MNHEY and SMNVEV (reference sequence). V lost 4 bases, J lost 0 bases, and 16 bases lay in between. This TCR derives from an adult with an advanced solid tumor such as melanoma, head and neck, liver or kidney cancer. Sequences were derived from CD4+ or CD8+ T cells sorted from blood, sampled in a trial of the OX40 agonist ivuxolimab. The rearrangement links TRBV27 to TRBJ2-4; D gene unclear. The CDR3 DNA is TGTGCCAGCAGTTCCCCCTCGCGGCAGCGAGCCAAAAACATTCAGTACTTC. Its translation is CASSSPSRQRAKNIQYF.